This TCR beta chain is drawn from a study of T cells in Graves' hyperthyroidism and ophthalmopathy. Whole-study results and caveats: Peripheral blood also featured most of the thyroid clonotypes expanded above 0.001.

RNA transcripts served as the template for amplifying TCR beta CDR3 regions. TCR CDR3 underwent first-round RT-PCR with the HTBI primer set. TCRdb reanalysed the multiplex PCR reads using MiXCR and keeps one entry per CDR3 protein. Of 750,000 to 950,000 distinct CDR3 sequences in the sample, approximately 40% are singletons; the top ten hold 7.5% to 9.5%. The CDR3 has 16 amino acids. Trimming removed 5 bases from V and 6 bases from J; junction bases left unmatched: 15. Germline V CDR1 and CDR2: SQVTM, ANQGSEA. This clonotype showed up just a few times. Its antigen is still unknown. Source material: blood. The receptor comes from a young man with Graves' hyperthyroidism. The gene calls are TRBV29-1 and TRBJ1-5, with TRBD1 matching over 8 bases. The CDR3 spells CSVLKIPDRDSQPQHF. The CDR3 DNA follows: TGCAGCGTTTTAAAGATACCGGACAGGGACTCTCAGCCCCAGCATTTT.